The 20 T cell receptor beta chains in this list originate from one sample, sequenced in a study of T cell responses to AZD1222 COVID-19 vaccine. Data came from immunoSEQ multiplex PCR; TCRdb stores just in-frame clones and leaves some out. This table has tens of thousands of clones, around nine tenths appearing once. The input for sequencing was peripheral blood, taken 28 days after the second AZD1222 dose. The receptors shown here come from an adult who received the AZD1222 COVID-19 vaccine.

This clone came up once. The rearrangement links TRBV30 to TRBJ1-2; D is possibly TRBD1 (6 bases). The CDR3 has 13 residues. CDR1 GTSNPN and CDR2 SVGIG come from the germline V gene (reference sequence). With 2 bases removed from V and 6 bases from J, the gap between germline ends came to 13 bases. In DNA form, the CDR3 reads TGTGCCTGGAGTATCGGGGGCGCGGATGGCTACACCTTC. This translates into CAWSIGGADGYTF.

The chain couples TRBV7-9 to TRBJ1-5; D not certain. The CDR3 has 15 amino acids. Per the germline V gene, CDR1 is SEHNR and CDR2 is FQNEAQ (reference sequence). The V gene lost 2 bases and the J gene lost 1 base, with 9 bases spanning the gap. The CDR3 coding sequence is TGTGCCAGCAGCTTAACTTCGAACAGCAATCAGCCCCAGCATTTT. It codes for CASSLTSNSNQPQHF. Filled out from reference TRBV7-9 and TRBJ1-5, the complete variable domain reads DTGVSQNPRHKITKRGQNVTFRCDPISEHNRLYWYRQTLGQGPEFLTYFQNEAQLEKSRLLSDRFSAERPKGSFSTLEIQRTEQGDSAMYLCASSLTSNSNQPQHFGDGTRLSIL.

V usage is TRBV12-5 and J usage is TRBJ2-6; TRBD1 agrees at 7 bases. Germline lookup yields CDR1 LGHNT and CDR2 FRNRAP. This CDR3 comprises 15 residues. V was clipped by 4 bases and J by 2 bases; unmatched bases: 2. CDR3 nucleotide sequence: TGTGCTAGTGGTTCCCAGGGGGCTGGGGCCAACGTCCTGACTTTC. This translates into CASGSQGAGANVLTF.

This clone has a handful of counts. The genes are TRBV3-1 (or the pseudogene TRBV3-2) and TRBJ1-2; D is unresolved. The CDR3 sequence is 12 residues long. Trimming shortened V by 1 base and J by 8 bases, and 8 bases separated the two germline ends. The germline gives CDR1 LGHDT, CDR2 YNNKEL (reference sequence). CDR3 protein: CASSQARGGYTF. Here the CDR3 DNA reads TGTGCCAGCAGCCAAGCAAGAGGGGGCTACACCTTC.

The J gene is TRBJ2-1, the V gene TRBV30; either TRBD1 or TRBD2 may supply D (5 bases each). The CDR3 contains 14 residues. Trimming stripped 1 base from V and 8 bases from J, with 15 bases between. Germline V CDR1 and CDR2: GTSNPN, SVGIG (reference sequence). CDR3 nucleotides: TGTGCCTGGAGTGGAGGGGTCACCCGTGATGAGCAGTTCTTC. Translation: CAWSGGVTRDEQFF. The whole variable domain, filled in from reference TRBV30 and TRBJ2-1, reads SQTIHQWPATLVQPVGSPLSLECTVEGTSNPNLYWYRQAAGRGLQLLFYSVGIGQISSEVPQNLSASRPQDRQFILSSKKLLLSDSGFYLCAWSGGVTRDEQFFGPGTRLTVL.

The sample holds a few counts of this clone. The chain uses TRBV2 and TRBJ2-3; possibly TRBD1 or TRBD2 for D (6 bases each). This CDR3 has 16 amino acids. Germline CDR1 and CDR2: SNHLY and FYNNEI. Deletions cut 8 bases from V and 5 bases from J, with 23 bases between. DNA for the CDR3: TGTGCCAGCCTACTTTCGGGGGCGAAGGATAGAGATACGCAGTATTTT. Translated, it gives CASLLSGAKDRDTQYF.

The chain is built from TRBV3-1 (or the pseudogene TRBV3-2) and TRBJ1-6; 8 nucleotides align to TRBD1. This CDR3 contains 18 residues. In germline, CDR1 is LGHDT, CDR2 YNNKEL (reference sequence). The V and J ends lost 4 bases and 10 bases, in that order; junction bases with no gene match: 18. This chain's CDR3 is CASSRRTGSVGDRSPLHF. The CDR3, as DNA: TGTGCCAGCAGCCGGAGGACAGGGTCGGTTGGAGATAGATCACCCCTCCACTTT.

This clone turned up a few times. This chain connects TRBV20-1 to TRBJ2-5; D is possibly TRBD1 (6 bases). V gave up 5 bases and J gave up 13 bases, with 14 bases separating them. Germline CDR1 reads DFQATT; CDR2 reads SNEGSKA (reference sequence). The CDR3 is 10 amino acids. The CDR3 reads CSAQGSDTYF. DNA of the CDR3: TGCAGTGCTCAGGGGTCGGACACGTACTTC.

The DNA of the CDR3 is TGTGCCAGCAGCTCCTTATCGCCCGGAGGTTCACCCCTCCACTTT. Translation: CASSSLSPGGSPLHF. V and J are TRBV7-2 and TRBJ1-6, with D unclear. The CDR3 is 15 amino acids. V lost 4 bases and J lost 9, with 16 bases in between. CDR1 and CDR2 (germline): SGHTA, FQGNSA.

This chain links TRBV7-9 with TRBJ1-6; TRBD1 might be the D (6 bases). The CDR3 totals 14 residues. Germline-derived CDR1 and CDR2 are SEHNR and FQNEAQ (reference sequence). The V end was cut by 5 bases, the J end by 9 bases, with 14 bases between. The CDR3 loop is CASSPGGGVSPLHF. The CDR3 DNA follows: TGTGCCAGCAGCCCCGGGGGGGGCGTTTCACCCCTCCACTTT.

The chain links TRBV7-2 to TRBJ1-5; D call uncertain. Germline assignment: CDR1 SGHTA and CDR2 FQGNSA. With 2 bases removed from V and 5 bases from J, the gap between germline ends came to 10 bases. The CDR3 sequence is 14 residues long. This CDR3 reads CASSLLSGDQPQHF. The CDR3 DNA sequence: TGTGCCAGCAGCTTACTCTCCGGCGATCAGCCCCAGCATTTT.

Only one count was recorded for this clone. The CDR3 region has the DNA TGTGCCAGCAGCTTAGGGGGACAGGGCCAACATACGCAGTATTTT. Its translation is CASSLGGQGQHTQYF. The rearrangement uses TRBV11-2 and TRBJ2-3, with TRBD1 identical over 9 bases. The germline V gene encodes CDR1 SGHAT and CDR2 FQNNGV. This CDR3 contains 15 residues. J gave up 7 bases and V 1 base, and 6 bases lay outside the gene matches.

The sample holds one count of this clone. This sequence joins TRBV6-6 and TRBJ1-6; TRBD1 agrees at 8 bases. This CDR3 spans 15 amino acids. J gave up 5 bases and V 5 bases, and 5 bases lay outside the gene matches. CDR1 MNHNY and CDR2 SVGAGI come from the germline V gene (reference sequence). CDR3 sequence (DNA): TGTGCCAGCAGTGACGGACAGGGACATAATTCACCCCTCCACTTT. It encodes CASSDGQGHNSPLHF.

The genes are TRBV3-1 (or the pseudogene TRBV3-2) and TRBJ1-2; 8 bases line up with TRBD1. The CDR3 contains 14 residues. V was clipped by 4 bases and J by 5 bases; unmatched bases: 6. The V gene's germline CDR1 is LGHDT and CDR2 YNNKEL (reference sequence). Written as DNA, the CDR3 is TGTGCCAGCAGCCTCAGGACAGGGTCATATGGCTACACCTTC. Protein sequence: CASSLRTGSYGYTF.

V and J are TRBV19 and TRBJ1-4, with no clear D. V dropped 5 bases and J dropped 6 bases, with 19 bases sitting between them. This CDR3 has 16 amino acids. Germline lookup yields CDR1 LNHDA and CDR2 SQIVND (reference sequence). The CDR3 loop is CASSPASSASYEKLFF. The CDR3 DNA reads TGTGCCAGTAGTCCCGCCTCCAGTGCCAGCTATGAAAAACTGTTTTTT.

The chain links TRBV3-1 (or the pseudogene TRBV3-2) to TRBJ1-2, with D tentatively TRBD1 (5 bases). The germline CDR1 and CDR2 sequences are LGHDT and YNNKEL (reference sequence). CDR3 length: 13 residues. Trimming took 4 bases from V and 8 from J, leaving 14 bases between them. This CDR3 reads CASSRDALTGYTF. The CDR3 region has the DNA TGTGCCAGCAGCCGGGACGCCCTTACAGGCTACACCTTC.

CDR3 amino acids: CASSEDGRVNTEAFF. In DNA form, the CDR3 reads TGTGCCAGCAGTGAAGATGGGAGGGTAAACACTGAAGCTTTCTTT. The chain combines TRBV2 with TRBJ1-1; D is unclear. The CDR3 spans 15 residues. From germline, CDR1 is SNHLY and CDR2 FYNNEI. The V gene lost 1 base and the J gene lost 2 bases, with 11 bases spanning the gap.

The chain has TRBV5-6 and TRBJ1-2, with 9 bases fitting TRBD1. CDR3 length equals 15 residues. Losses at the gene ends were 4 bases for V and 4 bases for J; bases not matched to a gene: 8. Germline-derived CDR1 and CDR2 are SGHDT and YYEEEE. The CDR3 DNA is TGTGCCAGCAGCATCGGGACAGGGAAAGGCTATGGCTACACCTTC. Translation: CASSIGTGKGYGYTF.

The chain carries TRBV20-1 and TRBJ1-4; D uncertain. Trimming took 1 base from V and 7 from J, leaving 4 bases between them. CDR3 length: 11 residues. Germline loops: CDR1 DFQATT, CDR2 SNEGSKA (reference sequence). In DNA form, the CDR3 reads TGCAGTGCTAGAGTTACTGAAAAACTGTTTTTT. Its translation: CSARVTEKLFF.

The V gene is TRBV28, the J gene TRBJ1-4; a possible D gene is TRBD1 (5 bases). V was trimmed by 3 bases and J by 10 bases, leaving 12 bases between them. The CDR3 has 13 residues. Germline lookup yields CDR1 MDHEN and CDR2 SYDVKM. The CDR3 coding sequence is TGTGCCAGCAGTTTGGCCAGGGAGGGAAAACTGTTTTTT. Amino acids: CASSLAREGKLFF.